This T cell receptor beta chain was captured by sequencing in a study of shared clonotypes between healthy human individuals (TCRdb year 2020). With respect to the entire study: A couple of women and three men aged 18 to 49 years were included in the cohort. Each donor's leukapheresis produced roughly between roughly 0.85 and 10 billion PBMCs. To estimate repertoire size and how much clonotypes are shared between individuals, the study performed deep sequencing of blood TCR repertoires from five healthy adults. To increase sequencing depth and limit assay-specific biases, different laboratories used diverse techniques to prepare libraries and sequence TCR repertoires. For each donor, CD4 naive and CD4 memory were each run on three plates, CD8 naive on two plates, and CD8 memory on one plate. The paper as a whole reports these results and caveats: Pairwise subsampling indicated that sequencing depth was expected to affect the degree of clonotype sharing among donors. When several donors were compared, the shared fraction of clonotypes was 5% to 6.5% for naive CD4, 3.5% to 4% for naive CD8, more than 2% for memory CD4, and less than 0.45% for memory CD8. Compared with non-shared clonotypes, the clonotypes found in all four sorted-subset donors had higher generation probabilities. Incomplete sequencing was indicated by rarefaction of sorted-subset datasets, despite the large sequencing depth. Naive subsets generally had larger estimated clonotype richness than memory subsets did. Because the study included a small number of donors, the genetic and exposure-history diversity represented was limited. Only blood was sampled, and tissue TCR repertoires likely differ from those in blood.

Its CDR3 holds 13 amino acids, cysteine through phenylalanine. Only the CDR3 region is kept as DNA, spanning 39 bases read in frame from base 1. CDR1 GTSNPN and CDR2 SVGIG are derived from the germline V gene (reference sequence). V loses 5 bases of germline sequence and J loses 4 bases, and the interval between the two ends is 14 bases. Using the deep immunoSEQ assay, TCR CDR3 regions were amplified from genomic DNA by multiplex PCR. Genomic DNA extracted from each cell subset was distributed evenly over all wells of several immunoSEQ 96-well plates, and each plate served as one replicate. For sorted subsets, around 200 ng genomic DNA, equal to some 28,000 T cell genomes, was loaded into each replicate PCR. The purified libraries were quantified using a Qubit 3.0 fluorometer, sized with a Bioanalyzer 2100, and then quantified again using the KAPA Library Quantification kit. Every immunoSEQ 96-well plate was sequenced on a dedicated single-read 150-cycle Illumina NextSeq 550 flow cell. The authors' pipeline ran thus. Because only junctional sequences without quality scores were contained in the immunoSEQ output, filtering matching that applied to full-length reads could not be performed. Sequences were annotated with PyIR, a Python wrapper for IgBLAST v1.9, using IMGT germline references to assign V/J genes and CDR3. Any read was removed if the V/J assignment was weak (E-value above 1e-6), the CDR3 was missing, or the read contained stop codons, out-of-frame junctions, or ambiguous translated residues. V3J clonotypes were defined as sequences sharing an identical inferred V gene, J gene, and CDR3 amino acid sequence. Percentage overlap between repertoires was calculated by dividing the number of shared unique clonotypes by the size of the smaller repertoire. RTK rarefaction, the Chao1 estimator, and Recon v2.1 estimates of unobserved clonotypes were used to assess repertoire richness. Generation probabilities for all TCRbeta clonotypes obtained by the gDNA method from four donors were computed using OLGA. TCRdb mirrors the immuneACCESS table, restricted to in-frame sequences. Some clones are absent from its copies; in checked studies, under half trace to an unresolved V gene, and the reason for the others is unknown. For V, J and clone size, that table is used; D and trimming come from the DNA. For this sample the table gives about 2.3 million clones, of which approximately 93% were detected only once. 0.3% to 0.4% of the sample is taken by the ten largest.

Donors were healthy HIV-negative adults with no recently reported acute infections or vaccinations. Only Caucasian adults living in Nashville, Tennessee, USA were represented among the donors. CD4+ T cells were enriched by magnetic negative selection, after which naive cells were positively selected on CD45RA and the negative fraction was taken as the memory subset. Blood was collected by leukapheresis, and PBMCs were isolated by Ficoll-Histopaque density gradient centrifugation and then cryopreserved in liquid nitrogen vapor phase. Analytical flow cytometry was used to check the purity and quantity of every magnetically sorted T cell population. From each sorted fraction, genomic DNA was isolated and quantified by UV absorbance on a Nanodrop 2000c. Worth noting for this clone: It lacks a known antigen. One base away there is no much larger clone; base qualities are not given.

The receptor chain draws on TRBV30 and TRBJ1-1; 5 matching bases give a weak D call of TRBD1. The source material was naive CD4+ T cells from PBMCs. Read against the paper, the sample's cell subset or site label means: CD45RA+ positively selected. This sequence originates from a man aged 18 to 29 in good health. Some clones in this sample may be carry-over from other donors' samples. The CDR3 reads CAWQRGERTEAFF. The nucleotides are TGTGCCTGGCAACGGGGGGAGCGCACTGAAGCTTTCTTT.